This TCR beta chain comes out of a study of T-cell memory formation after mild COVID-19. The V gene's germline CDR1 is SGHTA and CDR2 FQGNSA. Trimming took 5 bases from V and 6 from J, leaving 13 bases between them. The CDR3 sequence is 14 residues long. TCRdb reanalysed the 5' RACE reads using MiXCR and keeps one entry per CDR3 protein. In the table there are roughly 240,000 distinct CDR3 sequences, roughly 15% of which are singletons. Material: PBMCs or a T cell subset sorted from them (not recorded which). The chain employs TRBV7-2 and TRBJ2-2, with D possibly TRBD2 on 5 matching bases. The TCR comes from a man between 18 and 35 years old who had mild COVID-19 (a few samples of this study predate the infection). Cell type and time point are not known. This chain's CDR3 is CASSTSGGSGELFF. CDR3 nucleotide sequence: TGTGCCAGCAGCACCTCCGGCGGGTCCGGGGAGCTGTTTTTT.